This T cell receptor (beta chain) is from a study of regulatory T cells in long-lasting Graves disease. Indicated time point: newly diagnosed GD, antithyroid drugs for less than 3 months. Construction of the TCR library relied on RNA isolated from PBMCs. There are 19 residues in the CDR3. Looked up from germline, CDR1 is SEHNR and CDR2 is FQNEAQ (reference sequence). V was pared by 6 bases and J by 1 base, with 22 bases between. CDR3 regions were amplified by Arm-PCR using iRepertoire HTBI primers to build TCR beta libraries. TCRdb reanalysed the multiplex PCR reads using MiXCR and keeps one entry per CDR3 protein. Here the sample spans approximately 470,000 distinct CDR3 sequences, about a sixth being singletons. This same sample was also taken into another study, of T cells in Graves' hyperthyroidism and ophthalmopathy. As that report states: The definition of stable Graves' hyperthyroidism was no ophthalmopathy progression within 18 months.

The rearrangement links TRBV7-9 to TRBJ2-6, with D perhaps TRBD1 (5 bases). Material: peripheral blood mononuclear cells (PBMCs), obtained at new diagnosis, from a patient treated with antithyroid drugs. This TCR came from a man aged 40-55 years with Graves disease. The CDR3 bases are TGTGCCAGCAGAGACCCCAGAAGGGGCTCCCCGTCTGGGGCCAACGTCCTGACTTTC. Translated: CASRDPRRGSPSGANVLTF.